Below, 17 T cell receptor beta chains from the same sample are listed, as sequenced in a study of shared clonotypes between healthy human individuals. Here immunoSEQ multiplex PCR was the method, and the copy in TCRdb shows in-frame clones only, minus some. The data show approximately 980,000 clones, approximately 76% seen once. The sample consisted of memory CD4+ T cells sorted from blood. The subset denotes: CD45RA-negative fraction. The receptors were sampled from a man aged 18 to 30 in good health.

This chain joins TRBV6-5 and TRBJ2-3; weak D call: TRBD2 (5 bases). The CDR3 is 15 amino acids. CDR1 and CDR2 from the germline V gene are MNHEY and SVGAGI. Trimming took 5 bases from V and 3 from J, leaving 15 bases between them. The CDR3 here is CASSRGSDRTDTQYF. The CDR3 bases are TGTGCCAGCAGTCGCGGGTCAGATCGGACAGATACGCAGTATTTT.

The genes are TRBV5-1 and TRBJ1-6; 10 bases are a match to TRBD1. CDR3 length equals 15 residues. The germline V gene has CDR1 SGHRS and CDR2 YFSETQ. V gave up 0 bases and J gave up 10 bases; unmatched junction bases: 4. This CDR3 reads CASSLGDRGGSPLHF. Written as DNA, the CDR3 is TGCGCCAGCAGCTTGGGGGACAGGGGAGGCTCACCCCTCCACTTT.

J is TRBJ2-3 and V is TRBV10-1, with D unresolved. Trimming removed 5 bases at V and 4 bases at J, with 10 bases between. Per germline, CDR1 WNHNN and CDR2 SYGVQD (reference sequence). This CDR3 comprises 13 residues. In DNA form, the CDR3 reads TGCGCCAGCAGTCGCCAAAGGGCAGATACGCAGTATTTT. Its protein is CASSRQRADTQYF.

In this sample, this clone turned up once. The genes are TRBV12-5 and TRBJ1-1; possible D gene TRBD1, 6 bases. V lost 5 bases and J 0 bases, leaving 13 bases between the germline ends. The germline gives CDR1 LGHNT, CDR2 FRNRAP. The CDR3 totals 15 residues. CDR3 coding DNA: TGTGCTAGTGGTCCGATACAGGGAATGAACACTGAAGCTTTCTTT. This encodes CASGPIQGMNTEAFF.

A single count supports this clone. This chain connects TRBV5-1 to TRBJ1-6; 8 bases align to TRBD1. The CDR3 runs to 14 residues. With 5 bases clipped from V and 5 bases from J, the junction kept 3 bases outside the gene matches. CDR1 SGHRS and CDR2 YFSETQ come from the germline V gene. The CDR3 region is CASSQGADNSPLHF. For the CDR3, the DNA is TGCGCCAGCAGTCAGGGGGCCGATAATTCACCCCTCCACTTT.

The V call is TRBV6-6, the J call TRBJ1-1; no clear D gene. Looked up from germline, CDR1 is MNHNY and CDR2 is SVGAGI (reference sequence). CDR3 length equals 15 residues. The V and J ends lost 2 bases and 1 base respectively, with 11 bases between them. The CDR3 nucleotides read TGTGCCAGCAGTTACCCTGGTGCGCAGAACACTGAAGCTTTCTTT. Protein product: CASSYPGAQNTEAFF.

This chain links TRBV7-2 with TRBJ2-5; D is possibly TRBD2 (6 bases). CDR1 is SGHTA, CDR2 FQGNSA, per germline. V lost 3 bases, J lost 4 bases, and 15 bases lay in between. There are 15 residues in the CDR3. The DNA of the CDR3 is TGTGCCAGCAGCTTCCAGGGAGGCTTTCGAGAGACCCAGTACTTC. Amino acids: CASSFQGGFRETQYF.

V gene TRBV30 combines with J gene TRBJ2-5; D remains unclear. CDR3 length: 13 residues. V was clipped by 0 bases and J by 5 bases, with 10 bases between them. Per germline, CDR1 GTSNPN and CDR2 SVGIG (reference sequence). The CDR3 nucleotides read TGTGCCTGGAGTGTGACTTTTCGGGAGACCCAGTACTTC. It yields the protein CAWSVTFRETQYF.

The rearrangement uses TRBV6-5 and TRBJ1-6, with 7 bases lining up with TRBD1. The CDR3 sequence is 14 residues long. V lost 5 bases to trimming and J lost 7 bases; unmatched junction nucleotides: 5. Germline CDR1 and CDR2: MNHEY and SVGAGI. The CDR3 reads CASSLGQRNSPLHF. CDR3 in DNA: TGTGCCAGCAGTCTGGGACAGAGAAATTCACCCCTCCACTTT.

The chain combines TRBV7-6 with TRBJ2-5, with D unclear. Germline assignment: CDR1 SGHVS and CDR2 FNYEAQ. The V gene lost 1 base and the J gene lost 0 bases, with 15 bases spanning the gap. The CDR3 has 17 amino acids. This CDR3 reads CASSLDSLQKYQETQYF. The CDR3 nucleotides read TGTGCCAGCAGCTTAGATAGCCTACAAAAATACCAAGAGACCCAGTACTTC. The full variable domain, its missing parts supplied by reference TRBV7-6 and TRBJ2-5, is GAGVSQSPRYKVTKRGQDVALRCDPISGHVSLYWYRQALGQGPEFLTYFNYEAQQDKSGLPNDRFSAERPEGSISTLTIQRTEQRDSAMYRCASSLDSLQKYQETQYFGPGTRLLVL.

On this clone itself: The identical CDR3 is also encoded by other nucleotide sequences in the sample. This chain connects TRBV7-2 to TRBJ1-2; the D gene is possibly TRBD1 (5 bases). V lost 5 bases, J lost 4 bases, and 11 bases lay in between. The CDR3 covers 13 residues. In germline, CDR1 is SGHTA, CDR2 FQGNSA. CDR3 in DNA: TGTGCCAGCAGCCCCCAGGGATCCTATGGCTACACCTTC. Translation gives CASSPQGSYGYTF.

Only a few counts were recorded for this clone. This chain uses TRBV9 with TRBJ1-1; D possibly corresponds to TRBD1 (5 bases). The CDR3 runs 15 residues. V lost 0 bases, J lost 0 bases, and 9 bases lay in between. CDR1 and CDR2 (germline): SGDLS, YYNGEE. The CDR3 sequence: CASSVDGGMNTEAFF. The CDR3, as DNA: TGTGCCAGCAGCGTAGACGGGGGTATGAACACTGAAGCTTTCTTT.

The DNA for the CDR3 is TGTGCCAGCAGTTCTTCAGGGGCCCTCGCTGAAGCTTTCTTT. It specifies CASSSSGALAEAFF. The chain carries TRBV6-5 and TRBJ1-1; D is possibly TRBD1 (6 bases). Per germline, CDR1 MNHEY and CDR2 SVGAGI. Trimming removed 4 bases from V and 6 bases from J, with 15 bases in between. This CDR3 region has 14 residues.

The chain recombines TRBV5-4 with TRBJ2-3; 7 bases line up with TRBD2. This CDR3 comprises 13 residues. Trimming at V came to 7 bases and at J to 1 base, leaving 3 bases not matched to a gene. Germline V gene sequence: CDR1 SGHNT, CDR2 YYREEE (reference sequence). As DNA, the CDR3 is TGTGCCAGCGGACTAGGGCGCACAGATACGCAGTATTTT. This encodes CASGLGRTDTQYF.

The chain carries TRBV30 and TRBJ1-3; D ambiguous. CDR1 GTSNPN and CDR2 SVGIG come from the germline V gene (reference sequence). This CDR3 has 14 residues. Trimming pared 2 bases from V and 0 bases from J, leaving 8 bases between. Here the CDR3 DNA reads TGTGCCTGGAGTCCTGGGGACTCTGGAAACACCATATATTTT. Translation gives CAWSPGDSGNTIYF.

V and J are TRBV6-5 and TRBJ2-2, with D perhaps being TRBD1 or TRBD2 (5 bases each). Trimming removed 4 bases at V and 6 bases at J, with 12 bases between. The CDR3 loop spans 14 amino acids. Germline CDR1 is MNHEY and CDR2 is SVGAGI. CDR3 DNA: TGTGCCAGCAGTTGGACCCAGGGAGCCGGGGAGCTGTTTTTT. Translation gives CASSWTQGAGELFF.

This chain connects TRBV2 to TRBJ2-3; 7 bases are shared with TRBD2. The trim removed 8 bases at V and 3 bases at J, leaving 11 bases unmatched. The CDR3 totals 15 residues. Per germline, CDR1 SNHLY and CDR2 FYNNEI. The CDR3 loop reads CASRLGLAVTDTQYF. In DNA, the CDR3 is TGTGCCAGCCGACTTGGGCTAGCGGTAACAGATACGCAGTATTTT.